This TCR beta chain was found in a study of T cell responses to AZD1222 COVID-19 vaccine. At the level of the study: Pooled together were second doses at about 4 or about 12 weeks. Findings and caveats of the study: Spike was spanned by vaccine-associated CD4 TCRs, which were dominant at 160-218 and 743-854.

As regards this clone: What it binds is not known.

Measured with immunoSEQ multiplex PCR; TCRdb has only the in-frame clones, and not every one. The sample carries about 100,000 clones, 88% recorded once. The sequencing here drew on peripheral blood, taken on day 0 of AZD1222 vaccination. The source is an adult in good health.

In DNA, the CDR3 is TGTGCCAGCAGTCTGCACGCGGCCCAAGAGACCCAGTACTTC. This encodes CASSLHAAQETQYF. The rearrangement uses TRBV4-2 and TRBJ2-5; D gene uncertain. V dropped 6 bases and J dropped 1 base, with 12 bases sitting between them. Germline CDR1 and CDR2: LGHNA and YNFKEQ. The CDR3 has 14 amino acids.